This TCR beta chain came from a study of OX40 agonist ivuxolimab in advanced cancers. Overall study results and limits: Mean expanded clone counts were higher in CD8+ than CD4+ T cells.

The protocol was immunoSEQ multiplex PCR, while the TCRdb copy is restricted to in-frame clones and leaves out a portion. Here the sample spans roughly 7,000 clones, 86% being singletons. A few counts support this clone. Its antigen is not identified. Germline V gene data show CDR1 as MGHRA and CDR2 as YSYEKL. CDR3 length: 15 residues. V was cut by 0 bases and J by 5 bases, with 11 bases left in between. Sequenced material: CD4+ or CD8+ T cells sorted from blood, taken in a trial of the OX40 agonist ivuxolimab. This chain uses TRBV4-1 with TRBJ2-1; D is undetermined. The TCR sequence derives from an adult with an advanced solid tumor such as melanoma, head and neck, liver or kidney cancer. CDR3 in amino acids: CASSQDQAWDNEQFF. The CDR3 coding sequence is TGCGCCAGCAGCCAAGATCAGGCGTGGGACAATGAGCAGTTCTTC.